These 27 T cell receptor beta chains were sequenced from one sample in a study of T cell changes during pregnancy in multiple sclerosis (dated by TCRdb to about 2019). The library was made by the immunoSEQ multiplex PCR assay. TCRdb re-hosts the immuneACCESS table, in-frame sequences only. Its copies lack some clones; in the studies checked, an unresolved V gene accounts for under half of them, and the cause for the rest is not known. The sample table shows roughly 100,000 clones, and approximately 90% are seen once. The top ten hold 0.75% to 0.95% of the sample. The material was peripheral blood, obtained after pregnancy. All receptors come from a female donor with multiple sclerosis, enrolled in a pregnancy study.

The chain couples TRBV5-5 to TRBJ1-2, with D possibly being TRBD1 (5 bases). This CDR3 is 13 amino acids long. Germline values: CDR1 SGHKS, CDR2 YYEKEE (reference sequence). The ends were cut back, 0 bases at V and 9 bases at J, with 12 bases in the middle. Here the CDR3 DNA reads TGTGCCAGCAGCTTGGGCAGGGCCGGTAGCTACACCTTC. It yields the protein CASSLGRAGSYTF.

The CDR3 here is CASSQGPAQGSGNTIYF. CDR3 DNA sequence: TGCGCCAGCAGCCAGGGGCCGGCACAGGGTTCTGGAAACACCATATATTTT. The rearrangement joins TRBV4-1 to TRBJ1-3; possibly TRBD1 for D (6 bases). Trimming stripped 3 bases from V and 1 base from J, with 16 bases between. The germline gives CDR1 MGHRA, CDR2 YSYEKL. The CDR3 length is 17 residues.

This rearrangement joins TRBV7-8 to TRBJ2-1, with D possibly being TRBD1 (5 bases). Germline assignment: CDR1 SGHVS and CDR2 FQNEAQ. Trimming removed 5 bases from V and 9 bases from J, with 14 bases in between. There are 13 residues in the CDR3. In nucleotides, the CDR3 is TGTGCCAGCAGCCCCGGCCCAAGGGGTGAGCAGTTCTTC. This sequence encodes CASSPGPRGEQFF.

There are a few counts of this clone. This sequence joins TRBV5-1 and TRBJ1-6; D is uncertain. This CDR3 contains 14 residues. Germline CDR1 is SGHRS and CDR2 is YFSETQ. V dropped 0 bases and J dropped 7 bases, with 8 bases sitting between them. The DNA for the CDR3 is TGCGCCAGCAGCTTGGACCAACTCAATTCACCCCTCCACTTT. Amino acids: CASSLDQLNSPLHF.

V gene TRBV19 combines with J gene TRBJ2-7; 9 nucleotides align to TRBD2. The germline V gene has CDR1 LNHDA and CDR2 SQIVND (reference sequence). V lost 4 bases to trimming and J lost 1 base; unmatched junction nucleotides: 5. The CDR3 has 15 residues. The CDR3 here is CASSTQAGGSYEQYF. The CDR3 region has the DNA TGTGCCAGTAGTACCCAAGCGGGAGGTTCCTACGAGCAGTACTTC.

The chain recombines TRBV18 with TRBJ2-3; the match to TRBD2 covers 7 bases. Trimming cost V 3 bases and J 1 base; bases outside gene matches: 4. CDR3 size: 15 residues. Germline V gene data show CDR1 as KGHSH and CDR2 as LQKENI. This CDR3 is CASSPFRGGTDTQYF. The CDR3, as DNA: TGTGCCAGCTCACCCTTCCGGGGGGGCACAGATACGCAGTATTTT.

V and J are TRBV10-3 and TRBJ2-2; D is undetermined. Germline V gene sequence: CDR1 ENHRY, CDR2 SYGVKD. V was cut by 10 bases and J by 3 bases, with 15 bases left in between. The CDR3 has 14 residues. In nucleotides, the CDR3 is TGTGCCACTACGAAAGTCTTAGACACCGGGGAGCTGTTTTTT. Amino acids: CATTKVLDTGELFF.

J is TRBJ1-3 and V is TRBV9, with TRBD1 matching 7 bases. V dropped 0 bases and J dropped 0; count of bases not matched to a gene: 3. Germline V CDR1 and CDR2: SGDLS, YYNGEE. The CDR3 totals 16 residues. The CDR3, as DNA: TGTGCCAGCAGCGTAGAGGGGGCCGTCTCTGGAAACACCATATATTTT. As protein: CASSVEGAVSGNTIYF.

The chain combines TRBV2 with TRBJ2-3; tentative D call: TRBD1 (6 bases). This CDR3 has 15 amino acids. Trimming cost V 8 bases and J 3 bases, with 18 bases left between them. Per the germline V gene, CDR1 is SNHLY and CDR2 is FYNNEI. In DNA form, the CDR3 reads TGTGCCAGCCGATTTGAGACAGGAAGAACAGATACGCAGTATTTT. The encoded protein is CASRFETGRTDTQYF.

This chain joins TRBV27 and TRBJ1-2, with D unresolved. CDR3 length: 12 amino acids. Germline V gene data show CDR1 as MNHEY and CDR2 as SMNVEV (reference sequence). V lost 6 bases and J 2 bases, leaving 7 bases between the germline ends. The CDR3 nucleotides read TGTGCCAGCAGAACTAGAAACTATGGCTACACCTTC. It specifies CASRTRNYGYTF.

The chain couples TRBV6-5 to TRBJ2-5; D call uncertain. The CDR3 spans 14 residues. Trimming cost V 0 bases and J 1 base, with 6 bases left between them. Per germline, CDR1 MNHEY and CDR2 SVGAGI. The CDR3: CASSYSGFQETQYF. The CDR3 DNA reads TGTGCCAGCAGTTACTCTGGCTTCCAAGAGACCCAGTACTTC.

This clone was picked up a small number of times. The CDR3 here is CASSRWAGVGLDTEAFF. The CDR3 nucleotides are TGTGCCAGCAGTCGATGGGCGGGGGTTGGATTGGACACTGAAGCTTTCTTT. The rearrangement joins TRBV27 to TRBJ1-1, with D possibly being TRBD1 (5 bases). V was shortened by 5 bases and J by 3 bases, with 22 bases between the two germline ends. CDR1 is MNHEY, CDR2 SMNVEV, per germline (reference sequence). The CDR3 has 17 residues.

The CDR3 nucleotides read TGTGCCATCAGTGCCCTGAGTAATGAAAAACTGTTTTTT. Its protein product is CAISALSNEKLFF. The chain links TRBV10-3 to TRBJ1-4; D is undetermined. Germline V gene sequence: CDR1 ENHRY, CDR2 SYGVKD. V was pared by 4 bases and J by 4 bases, with 7 bases between. The CDR3 runs to 13 residues.

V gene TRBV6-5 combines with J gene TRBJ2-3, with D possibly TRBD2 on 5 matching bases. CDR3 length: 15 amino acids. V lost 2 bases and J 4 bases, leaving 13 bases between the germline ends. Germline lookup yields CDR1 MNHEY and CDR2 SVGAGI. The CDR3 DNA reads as TGTGCCAGCAGTTACCGAGCGGTGGGCGCAGATACGCAGTATTTT. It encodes CASSYRAVGADTQYF.

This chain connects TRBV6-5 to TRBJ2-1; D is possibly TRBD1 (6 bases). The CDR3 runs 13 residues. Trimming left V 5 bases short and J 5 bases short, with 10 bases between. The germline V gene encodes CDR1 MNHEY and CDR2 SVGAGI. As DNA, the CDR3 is TGTGCCAGCAGTACAGGGTTGAACAATGAGCAGTTCTTC. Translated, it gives CASSTGLNNEQFF.

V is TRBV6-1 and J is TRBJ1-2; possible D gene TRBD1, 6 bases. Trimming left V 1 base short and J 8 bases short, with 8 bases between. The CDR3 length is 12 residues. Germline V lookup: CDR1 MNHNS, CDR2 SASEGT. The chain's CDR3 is CASSEGGRGYTF. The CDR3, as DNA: TGTGCCAGCAGTGAAGGGGGGCGGGGCTACACCTTC.

The CDR3 sequence: CASSIDREKGMNTEAFF. In DNA, the CDR3 is TGTGCCAGCAGCATTGACAGGGAGAAGGGTATGAACACTGAAGCTTTCTTT. The chain has TRBV9 and TRBJ1-1, with 7 bases lining up with TRBD1. The CDR3 length is 17 residues. CDR1 and CDR2 from the germline V gene are SGDLS and YYNGEE. J was trimmed by 0 bases and V by 4 bases; bases with no gene match: 12.

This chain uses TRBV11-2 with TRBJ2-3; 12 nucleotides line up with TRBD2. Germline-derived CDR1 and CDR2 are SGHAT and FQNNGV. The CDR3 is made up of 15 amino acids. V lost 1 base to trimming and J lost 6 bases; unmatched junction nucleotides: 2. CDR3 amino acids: CASSLGTSGVDTQYF. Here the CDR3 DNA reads TGTGCCAGCAGCTTAGGGACTAGCGGGGTGGATACGCAGTATTTT.

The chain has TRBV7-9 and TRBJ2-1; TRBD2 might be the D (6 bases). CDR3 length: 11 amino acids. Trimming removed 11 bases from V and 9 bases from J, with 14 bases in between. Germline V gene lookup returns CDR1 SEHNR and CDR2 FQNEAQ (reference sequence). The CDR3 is CASGASVEQFF. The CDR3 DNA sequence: TGTGCCTCCGGGGCTAGCGTTGAGCAGTTCTTC.

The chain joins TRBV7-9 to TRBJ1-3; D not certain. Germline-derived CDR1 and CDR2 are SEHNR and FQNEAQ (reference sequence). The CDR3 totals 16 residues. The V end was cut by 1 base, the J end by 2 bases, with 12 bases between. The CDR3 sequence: CASSLESQAAGNTIYF. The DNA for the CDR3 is TGTGCCAGCAGCTTAGAAAGCCAGGCAGCTGGAAACACCATATATTTT.

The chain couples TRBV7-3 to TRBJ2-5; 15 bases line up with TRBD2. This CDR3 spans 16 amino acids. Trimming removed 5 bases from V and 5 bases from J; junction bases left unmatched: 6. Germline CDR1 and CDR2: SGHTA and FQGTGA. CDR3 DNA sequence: TGTGCCAGCAGCAATGGACTAGCGGGAGGGGAGGAGACCCAGTACTTC. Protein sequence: CASSNGLAGGEETQYF.

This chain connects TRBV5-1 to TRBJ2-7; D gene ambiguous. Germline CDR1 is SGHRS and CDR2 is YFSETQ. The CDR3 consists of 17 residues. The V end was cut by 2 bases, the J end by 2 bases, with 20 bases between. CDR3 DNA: TGCGCCAGCAGCTTTTTCGGAGCGATAGTCCAACCCTACGAGCAGTACTTC. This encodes CASSFFGAIVQPYEQYF.

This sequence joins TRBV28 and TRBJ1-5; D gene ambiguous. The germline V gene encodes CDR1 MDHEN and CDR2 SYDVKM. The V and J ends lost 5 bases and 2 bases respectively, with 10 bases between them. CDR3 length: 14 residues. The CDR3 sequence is CASSLRSGNQPQHF. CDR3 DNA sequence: TGTGCCAGCAGTCTCCGGTCGGGCAATCAGCCCCAGCATTTT. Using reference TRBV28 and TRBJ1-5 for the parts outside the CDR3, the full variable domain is DVKVTQSSRYLVKRTGEKVFLECVQDMDHENMFWYRQDPGLGLRLIYFSYDVKMKEKGDIPEGYSVSREKKERFSLILESASTNQTSMYLCASSLRSGNQPQHFGDGTRLSIL.

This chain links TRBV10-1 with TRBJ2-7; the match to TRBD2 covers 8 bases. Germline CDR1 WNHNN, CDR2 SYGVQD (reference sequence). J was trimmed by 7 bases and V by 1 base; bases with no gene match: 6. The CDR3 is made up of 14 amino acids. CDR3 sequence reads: CASSELTSGQEQYF. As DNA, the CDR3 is TGCGCCAGCAGTGAGTTAACTAGCGGACAAGAGCAGTACTTC.

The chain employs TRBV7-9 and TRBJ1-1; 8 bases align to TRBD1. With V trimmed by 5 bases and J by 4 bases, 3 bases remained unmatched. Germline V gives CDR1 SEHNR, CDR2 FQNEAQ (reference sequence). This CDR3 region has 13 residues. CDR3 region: CASSRTGFTEAFF. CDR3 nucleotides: TGTGCCAGCAGCAGGACAGGGTTCACTGAAGCTTTCTTT.

The CDR3 DNA follows: TGTGCCAGCAGTTCGGGGAACGTCGTATACTATTTT. It specifies CASSSGNVVYYF. V and J are TRBV27 and TRBJ2-3, with D perhaps TRBD2 (5 bases). This CDR3 contains 12 residues. CDR1 and CDR2 (germline): MNHEY, SMNVEV (reference sequence). The V and J ends lost 4 bases and 15 bases respectively, with 17 bases between them.

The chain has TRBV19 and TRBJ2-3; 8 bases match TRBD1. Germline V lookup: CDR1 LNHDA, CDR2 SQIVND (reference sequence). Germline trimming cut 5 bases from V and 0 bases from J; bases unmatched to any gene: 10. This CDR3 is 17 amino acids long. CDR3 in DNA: TGTGCCAGTAGTCCTACGACAGGGGCGGCTAGCACAGATACGCAGTATTTT. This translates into CASSPTTGAASTDTQYF.